The next 18 T cell receptor beta chains were all read from a single sample in a study of tumor-infiltrating lymphocytes in primary liver carcinoma. Each 20-30 mg portion of unsorted bulk tissue served as the source for co-extraction of RNA and DNA. Priming with a constant-region primer yielded TCR beta cDNA from about 500 ng total RNA. Slightly modified ARM-PCR served as the procedure for the TCR beta libraries. These libraries came from three rounds of nested multiplex PCR. The two initial PCR rounds, approximately 10 cycles each, used TRBV1-TRBV30 forward and C-beta reverse primers. From the multiplex PCR reads, TCRdb called clonotypes with MiXCR, one entry per CDR3 protein. The table lists some 180,000 distinct CDR3 sequences, over 80% of them singletons, with 18% in the top ten. The sequencing input was tumor tissue from primary liver carcinoma. Receptor source: a man aged 40-49 years with primary liver carcinoma and hepatitis B virus infection.

In its sample, this clonotype was seen many times. The CDR3 bases are TGCGCCAGCAGCTTCGGCCATAACACAGATACGCAGTATTTT. Its protein is CASSFGHNTDTQYF. V and J are TRBV5-1 and TRBJ2-3; D is unresolved. Between the trimmed V and J ends, which lost 2 bases and 2 bases, there was a span of 9 bases. This CDR3 has 14 residues. Germline V gene sequence: CDR1 SGHRS, CDR2 YFSETQ.

Comment on this clonotype: Lacking the conserved final phenylalanine or tryptophan, this CDR3 likely reflects a read error. The gene calls are TRBV6-1 and TRBJ1-5; 7 nucleotides align to TRBD1. CDR1 is MNHNS and CDR2 is SASEGT in the germline V gene. With V trimmed by 6 bases and J by 7 bases, 9 bases remained unmatched. The CDR3 contains 14 residues. The CDR3 DNA is TGTGCCAGCAGCCCCGCACAGGGGAAGCAGCCCCAGCATTAT. Protein sequence: CASSPAQGKQPQHY.

As concerns this clonotype: Mismatch with germline at one junction end may stem from a read error. The chain carries TRBV29-1 and TRBJ2-1, with D possibly being TRBD2 (5 bases). The CDR3 length is 14 residues. Germline values: CDR1 SQVTM, CDR2 ANQGSEA. In DNA form, the CDR3 reads TGCAGTGTTGATGACGCGGGCCTCTACAAGGAGCAGTTCTTC. Translation gives CSVDDAGLYKEQFF.

This clonotype was observed once. Germline is not matched at one junction end, which may reflect a read error. This chain links TRBV24-1 with TRBJ2-1; TRBD1 is a possible D gene (5 bases). There are 17 residues in the CDR3. Germline V gives CDR1 KGHDR, CDR2 SFDVKD. The CDR3 coding sequence is TGTGCCACCAGTGATGGCCACGGATGGGGCGCATACAATGAACAGTTCTTC. It codes for CATSDGHGWGAYNEQFF.

This clonotype was picked up many times. The chain uses TRBV2 and TRBJ2-3; D perhaps matches TRBD1 (5 bases). With 5 bases removed from V and 2 bases from J, the gap between germline ends came to 11 bases. This CDR3 has 14 residues. Germline V lookup: CDR1 SNHLY, CDR2 FYNNEI. The CDR3, as DNA: TGTGCCAGCAGTATACAGGTACCCACAGATACGCAGTATTTT. It yields the protein CASSIQVPTDTQYF. Full variable domain (rest looked up from reference TRBV2 and TRBJ2-3): EPEVTQTPSHQVTQMGQEVILRCVPISNHLYFYWYRQILGQKVEFLVSFYNNEISEKSEIFDDQFSVERPDGSNFTLKIRSTKLEDSAMYFCASSIQVPTDTQYFGPGTRLTVL.

The chain carries TRBV9 and TRBJ1-1, with D possibly being TRBD1 (5 bases). Per the germline V gene, CDR1 is SGDLS and CDR2 is YYNGEE. V shed 7 bases and J shed 8 bases, with 15 bases lying between them. The CDR3 loop spans 12 amino acids. The CDR3: CASCPGGMEAFF. The CDR3 DNA is TGTGCCAGCTGCCCTGGGGGTATGGAAGCTTTCTTT.

The rearrangement links TRBV4-3 to TRBJ2-2; D remains unclear. This CDR3 is built from 13 residues. V lost 9 bases and J 4 bases, leaving 12 bases between the germline ends. CDR1 is LGHNA, CDR2 YSLEER, per germline. CDR3 in DNA: TGCGCCAGGATCCCCCAACGCACCGGGGAGCTGTTTTTT. Translated, it gives CARIPQRTGELFF.

With regard to this clonotype: Since the CDR3 does not end with the conserved phenylalanine or tryptophan, this likely comes from a read error. The J gene is TRBJ2-2, the V gene TRBV11-2, with unresolved D. Germline CDR1 SGHAT, CDR2 FQNNGV. The CDR3 totals 14 residues. CDR3 coding DNA: TGTACCAGCAACACAGACTCGGACACCGGGGAGCTGTTTCTT. Amino acids: CTSNTDSDTGELFL.

With respect to this clonotype: A read error is likely, as this CDR3 ends without the conserved phenylalanine or tryptophan. This chain uses TRBV7-9 with TRBJ2-1; 14 bases are a match to TRBD2. J was trimmed by 9 bases and V by 5 bases; bases with no gene match: 9. The CDR3 runs to 16 residues. Germline V gives CDR1 SEHNR, CDR2 FQNEAQ (reference sequence). CDR3 region: CASSIWGLAGVPEQFL. Here the CDR3 DNA reads TGTGCCAGCAGCATCTGGGGACTAGCGGGAGTTCCTGAGCAGTTCTTG.

V and J are TRBV7-8 and TRBJ1-1; no clear D gene. Trimming stripped 5 bases from V and 5 bases from J, with 15 bases between. This CDR3 has 14 residues. Germline V gene lookup returns CDR1 SGHVS and CDR2 FQNEAQ. The CDR3 DNA reads as TGTGCCAGCAGCCTCCAAGGGATGGAAACTGAAGCTTTCTTT. Translation gives CASSLQGMETEAFF.

Comment on this clonotype: At one end, the junction sequence differs from germline, possibly due to a read error. This chain joins TRBV12-3 or TRBV12-4 and TRBJ2-3, with TRBD2 as a possible D gene (5 bases). This CDR3 region has 12 residues. CDR3 sequence reads: CTSSPYGGTQYF. CDR3 in DNA: TGTACCAGCAGTCCCTACGGAGGTACGCAGTATTTT.

This clonotype occurred once. A junction end diverges from the germline sequence, so it may reflect a read error. This sequence joins TRBV6-2 or TRBV6-3 and TRBJ2-5, with TRBD1 as a possible D gene (5 bases). Germline V lookup: CDR1 MNHEY, CDR2 SVGEGT. CDR3 length: 12 residues. The CDR3 region has the DNA TGTGCCAGCAGGCAGGGATTAGAGACCCAGTATTTC. As protein: CASRQGLETQYF.

Remarks on this clonotype: The junction and the germline gene differ at one end; a read error may be behind it. The chain links TRBV4-1 to TRBJ2-1; possibly TRBD1 or TRBD2 for D (5 bases each). The V gene's germline CDR1 is MGHRA and CDR2 YSYEKL. The CDR3 sequence is 15 residues long. The CDR3 here is CASSQEGTEGRNQFF. CDR3 DNA: TGTGCCAGCAGCCAAGAAGGGACCGAGGGCCGGAATCAGTTCTTC.

Points on this clonotype: At one boundary the junction diverges from the germline segment, which might be a read error. The rearrangement links TRBV4-3 to TRBJ2-7, with D possibly being TRBD2 (7 bases). CDR3 length: 12 residues. Germline CDR1 and CDR2: LGHNA and YSLEER. The CDR3 region is CDSSRGGGDQYF. In DNA, the CDR3 is TGCGACAGCAGCCGGGGAGGGGGAGACCAGTACTTC.

To note about this clonotype: An end of the junction differs from the germline gene, which may be a read error. This chain links TRBV12-3 or TRBV12-4 with TRBJ2-3; 9 bases are shared with TRBD1. The CDR3 totals 15 residues. This CDR3 is CTSSAPGQGHDTQYF. CDR3 coding DNA: TGTACCAGCAGTGCCCCGGGACAGGGACATGATACGCAGTATTTT.

This clonotype was recorded once. It is likely a read error, because the conserved phenylalanine at the end of the CDR3 is missing. This sequence joins TRBV7-3 and TRBJ2-7; 9 bases are shared with TRBD2. V lost 5 bases to trimming and J lost 2 bases; unmatched junction nucleotides: 7. Germline V gene lookup returns CDR1 SGHTA and CDR2 FQGTGA. This CDR3 is 15 amino acids long. The CDR3 spells CASSLSGGLPYEQYI. CDR3 bases: TGTGCCAGCAGCCTAAGCGGGGGGCTCCCCTACGAGCAGTACATC.

The rearrangement joins TRBV7-3 to TRBJ2-7, with D possibly matching TRBD1 (6 bases). From germline, CDR1 is SGHTA and CDR2 FQGTGA. Trimming left V 4 bases short and J 7 bases short, with 11 bases between. This CDR3 has 12 amino acids. CDR3 DNA sequence: TGTGCCAGCAGCTACAGGGTCCAGGAGCAGTACTTC. Translated, it gives CASSYRVQEQYF.

This chain uses TRBV19 with TRBJ1-5; D might be TRBD1 (5 bases). The ends were cut back, 6 bases at V and 4 bases at J, with 13 bases in the middle. Germline lookup yields CDR1 LNHDA and CDR2 SQIVND (reference sequence). This CDR3 is 14 amino acids long. CDR3 residues: CASRSGGANQPQHF. Here the CDR3 DNA reads TGTGCCAGTAGATCGGGGGGAGCAAATCAGCCCCAGCATTTT.